The rows below give T cell receptor beta chains drawn from one sample of a study of beta chain features in type 1 diabetes. Some clones are missing from TCRdb's copy, which holds only in-frame ones; the method was immunoSEQ multiplex PCR. The table has a few hundred thousand clones, approximately 15% seen once. Sequencing was carried out using naive CD4+ T cells from blood. The receptors originated from a man in his thirties or forties with type 1 diabetes. CDR3s leave out the opening cysteine and the closing phenylalanine or tryptophan.

J,V,CDR3
TRBJ2-7,TRBV7-9,ASSLVPAYEQY
TRBJ1-3,TRBV30,AWALSGNSGNTIY
TRBJ2-3,TRBV28,ASSPSGQGRDTQY
TRBJ2-1,TRBV4-1,ASSPRPGLAGDYYNEQF
TRBJ1-4,TRBV30,AWRAGRGNEKLF
TRBJ1-2,TRBV5-1,ASSIRQGNGGYT
TRBJ1-2,TRBV7-9,ASSDSVNYGYT
TRBJ2-3,TRBV6-1,ASSKEPLTGDTQY
TRBJ1-1,TRBV29-1,SAQGFRNTEAF
TRBJ2-1,TRBV19,ASRVHTGAVSGLGSGNEQF
TRBJ2-2,TRBV4-1,ASSQEGGGPNTGELF
TRBJ2-1,TRBV30,AWTLRAGGPHEQF
TRBJ2-3,TRBV5-6,ASSQGRRDTQY
TRBJ2-2,TRBV30,AWSWGGGNTGELF
TRBJ1-3,TRBV18,ASSPGQGLRNTIY
TRBJ2-5,TRBV9,ASSVGVGGKETQY
TRBJ1-2,TRBV6-1,ASSEVATHGYT
TRBJ2-1,TRBV5-6,ASSLGGLAGGSSYNEQF
TRBJ2-5,TRBV5-1,ASSLEQGQETQY
TRBJ2-7,TRBV19,ASSLGSLTGGVYEQY
TRBJ2-1,TRBV5-1,ASSPTRNEQF
TRBJ1-1,TRBV18,ASSPPSRQENTEAF
TRBJ2-2,TRBV11-1,ASSLREGGGELF
TRBJ2-3,TRBV11-2,ASSTLAGGPGDTQY
TRBJ2-5,TRBV6-1,ASRRQGQQETQY
TRBJ2-2,TRBV9,ASSVGTANTGELF
TRBJ2-7,TRBV6-5,ASSSLLAGRDEQY
TRBJ1-1,TRBV30,AWNPPGMNTEAF
TRBJ2-7,TRBV6-5,ASRRERTGTYEQY
TRBJ1-6,TRBV30,AWSLQGPLH
TRBJ2-1,TRBV2,ASSDQSVDTEQF
TRBJ2-5,TRBV4-1,ASSLGLAGSLVETQY
TRBJ2-1,TRBV2,ASSEVTSEFNEQF
TRBJ2-7,TRBV14,ASSRQVLGEQY
TRBJ2-7,TRBV6-5,ASLRPGGRVYEQY
TRBJ1-3,TRBV9,ASSVGQGDGNTIY
TRBJ2-7,TRBV18,ASSPGTEKAYEQY
TRBJ2-3,TRBV5-1,ASSTGLNWGTDTQY
TRBJ2-7,TRBV15,ATSRGGSAPEQY
TRBJ2-1,TRBV5-1,ASSRATSSGEQF
TRBJ2-1,TRBV19,ASSILGGGSDNEQF
TRBJ2-3,TRBV7-6,ASSLGAGVVDTQY